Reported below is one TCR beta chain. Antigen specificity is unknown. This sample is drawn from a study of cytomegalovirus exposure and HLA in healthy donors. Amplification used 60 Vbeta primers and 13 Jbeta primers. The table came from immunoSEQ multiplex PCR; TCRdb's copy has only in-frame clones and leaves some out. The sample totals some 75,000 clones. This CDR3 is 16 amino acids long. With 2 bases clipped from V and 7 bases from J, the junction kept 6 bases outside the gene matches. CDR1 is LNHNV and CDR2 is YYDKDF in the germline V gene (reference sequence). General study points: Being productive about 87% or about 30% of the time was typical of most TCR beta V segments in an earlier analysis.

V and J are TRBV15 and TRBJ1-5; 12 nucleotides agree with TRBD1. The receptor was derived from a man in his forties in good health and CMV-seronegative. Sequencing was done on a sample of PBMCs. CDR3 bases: TGTGCCACCAGCAGACCCGGGACAGGGGGCGAGCAGCCCCAGCATTTT. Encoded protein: CATSRPGTGGEQPQHF.